What follows are 24 T cell receptor beta chains derived from one specimen sequenced in a study of human T cells and chemical hapten exposure (dated by TCRdb to 2020 to 2023). Library construction relied on RACE. The data were produced on a NextSeq 500. In TCRdb, the public reads were trimmed at Q25 with fastp and aligned with MiXCR, with productive beta chains retained. Each CDR3 protein gets just one entry, which takes the most common genes and DNA from the rows behind it. For this sample there are about 73,000 distinct CDR3 sequences; 8.5% to 9% appear just once. Approximately 3.7% of the sample lies in the top ten. The time point tag for this specimen amounts to: patch test 2, 6 weeks after DPC sensitization. The label giving this sample's treatment or condition can be read as: therapeutic diphenylcyclopropenone sensitization with weekly scalp DPC. Here the sequenced sample was whole blood, taken in connection with sensitization to the hapten diphenylcyclopropenone (DPC). The origin of the receptors is a woman aged 45-60 years with alopecia areata. Some clones in this sample may be carry-over from other donors' samples.

This clonotype came up many times. V is TRBV20-1 and J is TRBJ1-1; 9 positions agree with TRBD1. Germline CDR1 is DFQATT and CDR2 is SNEGSKA (reference sequence). The CDR3 spans 12 residues. J gave up 7 bases and V 6 bases, and 6 bases lay outside the gene matches. The CDR3 DNA sequence: TGCAGTGCCACGACAGGGGGGAGTGAAGCTTTCTTT. Residues: CSATTGGSEAFF.

The chain couples TRBV13 to TRBJ1-2; 7 bases are shared with TRBD1. The CDR3 sequence is 14 residues long. J lost 8 bases, V lost 4 bases, and 10 bases had no gene match. CDR1 PRHDT and CDR2 FYEKMQ come from the germline V gene (reference sequence). The CDR3 bases are TGTGCCAGCAGCTCCGGGACAGCCTTATGGGGCTACACCTTC. Protein product: CASSSGTALWGYTF.

V and J are TRBV28 and TRBJ2-3; 8 bases are a match to TRBD1. CDR1 is MDHEN and CDR2 is SYDVKM in the germline V gene. With V trimmed by 6 bases and J by 2 bases, 13 bases remained unmatched. This CDR3 is built from 17 residues. Here the CDR3 DNA reads TGTGCCAGCAGCCAGAATAAGGGACAGGTCTACACAGATACGCAGTATTTT. Amino acid sequence: CASSQNKGQVYTDTQYF.

This clonotype has just a few counts. CDR3 DNA sequence: TGTGCCAGCAGTTTGCCACAGGGGGTAGGCAATCAGCCCCAGCATTTT. This translates into CASSLPQGVGNQPQHF. The rearrangement links TRBV28 to TRBJ1-5; 8 bases agree with TRBD1. The CDR3 runs 16 residues. Germline V lookup: CDR1 MDHEN, CDR2 SYDVKM. V shed 3 bases, J shed 2 bases, and the junction held 6 bases outside the gene matches.

This sequence joins TRBV28 and TRBJ2-7; D is ambiguous. The V end lost 5 bases, the J end lost 3 bases, and 17 bases lay between the germline ends. The CDR3 has 15 residues. Germline V gene sequence: CDR1 MDHEN, CDR2 SYDVKM. The CDR3 is CASSQHPGQNYEQYF. The CDR3 nucleotides are TGTGCCAGCAGTCAACATCCGGGCCAGAACTACGAGCAGTACTTC.

The chain uses TRBV25-1 and TRBJ2-7, with TRBD1 matching 10 bases. The CDR3 extends over 13 amino acids. Trimming at V came to 6 bases and at J to 3 bases, leaving 2 bases not matched to a gene. Germline V lookup: CDR1 MGHDK, CDR2 SYGVNS. The chain's CDR3 is CASRGDRGYEQYF. The CDR3, as DNA: TGTGCCAGCAGGGGGGACAGGGGCTACGAGCAGTACTTC.

The rearrangement links TRBV19 to TRBJ2-1; D tentatively reads TRBD1 or TRBD2 (5 bases each). The CDR3 runs to 14 residues. Trimming took off 7 bases at V and 7 bases at J, with 17 bases between the two ends. In germline, CDR1 is LNHDA, CDR2 SQIVND (reference sequence). The CDR3 loop reads CASILGAGNNEQFF. The DNA for the CDR3 is TGTGCCAGTATCCTCGGGGCAGGGAATAATGAGCAGTTCTTC.

V usage is TRBV6-5 and J usage is TRBJ2-3, with D tentatively TRBD2 (5 bases). This CDR3 is built from 15 residues. The V end lost 4 bases, the J end lost 2 bases, and 13 bases lay between the germline ends. The V gene's germline CDR1 is MNHEY and CDR2 SVGAGI. The CDR3 sequence: CASSSRGLATDTQYF. CDR3 DNA sequence: TGTGCCAGCAGTTCCCGGGGTCTCGCCACAGATACGCAGTATTTT.

On this clonotype itself: A read error is possible here, since a much larger clone lies one base away. In nucleotides, the CDR3 is TGTGCCAGTAGTCCGTGGACAGGGGGCCGCAATCAGCCCCAGAATTTT. It encodes CASSPWTGGRNQPQNF. The rearrangement joins TRBV19 to TRBJ1-5, with 11 bases aligning to TRBD1. Germline CDR1 is LNHDA and CDR2 is SQIVND (reference sequence). This CDR3 is 16 amino acids long.

The J gene is TRBJ2-5, the V gene TRBV5-1, with D tentatively TRBD2 (5 bases). The CDR3 sequence is 15 residues long. Between the trimmed V and J ends, which lost 4 bases and 2 bases, there was a span of 15 bases. Germline CDR1 SGHRS, CDR2 YFSETQ. DNA of the CDR3: TGCGCCAGCAGCGCAATAAACAGCGGTCAAGAGACCCAGTACTTC. Amino acid sequence: CASSAINSGQETQYF.

This clonotype showed up just a few times. V gene TRBV24-1 combines with J gene TRBJ2-1, with 14 bases identical to TRBD2. The CDR3 is 15 amino acids. Germline V gives CDR1 KGHDR, CDR2 SFDVKD. V lost 3 bases and J lost 8; bases outside the gene matches: 2. The CDR3 protein is CATSDTTSGRDEQFF. The CDR3 DNA reads TGTGCCACCAGTGATACGACTAGCGGGAGGGATGAGCAGTTCTTC.

This chain links TRBV5-4 with TRBJ1-1, with D perhaps TRBD1 (5 bases). Germline CDR1 is SGHNT and CDR2 is YYREEE (reference sequence). CDR3 length: 14 amino acids. V was shortened by 1 base and J by 8 bases, with 15 bases between the two germline ends. This CDR3 is CASSLIMGTGEAFF. CDR3 sequence (DNA): TGTGCCAGCAGCTTGATAATGGGGACGGGAGAAGCTTTCTTT.

This clonotype was observed a few times. In DNA, the CDR3 is TGTGCCACAATGACTAGCGGATCTTACAATGAGCAGTTCTTC. Translation gives CATMTSGSYNEQFF. The chain carries TRBV6-1 and TRBJ2-1, with 9 bases fitting TRBD2. This CDR3 is built from 14 residues. The germline gives CDR1 MNHNS, CDR2 SASEGT. The V and J ends lost 10 bases and 4 bases, in that order; junction bases with no gene match: 8.

This clonotype was seen more than once but under ten times. The J gene is TRBJ1-2, the V gene TRBV9, with 8 positions matching TRBD1. The V segment lost 2 bases and the J segment 7 bases; nucleotides outside the gene matches: 7. Germline V gives CDR1 SGDLS, CDR2 YYNGEE. The CDR3 sequence is 14 residues long. The CDR3 is CASSVDRGGLGYTF. As DNA, the CDR3 is TGTGCCAGCAGCGTCGACAGGGGTGGGCTTGGCTACACCTTC.

The chain carries TRBV29-1 and TRBJ2-1; TRBD2 matches 10 bases. Germline lookup yields CDR1 SQVTM and CDR2 ANQGSEA. The CDR3 spans 12 residues. V gave up 6 bases and J gave up 7 bases; unmatched junction bases: 3. In nucleotides, the CDR3 is TGCAGCGTAGGGGGACTAGCGAATGAGCAGTTCTTC. Translation: CSVGGLANEQFF.

The V call is TRBV20-1, the J call TRBJ2-2; 9 bases align to TRBD2. Per the germline V gene, CDR1 is DFQATT and CDR2 is SNEGSKA (reference sequence). Trimming cost V 1 base and J 4 bases; bases outside gene matches: 7. This CDR3 has 16 residues. For the CDR3, the DNA is TGCAGTGCTAGAGTCCTTAGCGGGAGAAGCACCGGGGAGCTGTTTTTT. This sequence encodes CSARVLSGRSTGELFF.

This clonotype was seen many times. This chain connects TRBV6-1 to TRBJ1-2, with 9 bases that match TRBD1. V shed 3 bases and J 4 bases; nucleotides not matched to a gene: 6. The CDR3 is 15 amino acids. Germline V gene data show CDR1 as MNHNS and CDR2 as SASEGT. CDR3 sequence: CASSEGGQGFYGYTF. The CDR3 nucleotides are TGTGCCAGCAGTGAGGGGGGACAGGGCTTCTATGGCTACACCTTC.

This CDR3 is CASSYSGIGTEAFF. The CDR3 DNA reads TGTGCCAGCAGTTACTCTGGGATAGGCACTGAAGCTTTCTTT. The rearrangement joins TRBV6-6 to TRBJ1-1; the D is unclear. V was shortened by 0 bases and J by 4 bases, with 9 bases between the two germline ends. Per the germline V gene, CDR1 is MNHNY and CDR2 is SVGAGI (reference sequence). The CDR3 has 14 amino acids.

This chain uses TRBV12-3 or TRBV12-4 with TRBJ2-5; TRBD2 matches at 10 bases. This CDR3 spans 16 amino acids. Trimming at V came to 3 bases and at J to 0 bases, leaving 4 bases not matched to a gene. The CDR3 is CASSFYGLADQETQYF. The CDR3 DNA follows: TGTGCCAGCAGTTTCTACGGACTAGCGGACCAAGAGACCCAGTACTTC.

This clonotype was recorded a few times. The V and J genes are TRBV28 and TRBJ2-5; 7 bases agree with TRBD2. The CDR3 has 14 amino acids. Germline lookup yields CDR1 MDHEN and CDR2 SYDVKM. Germline trimming cut 5 bases from V and 5 bases from J; bases unmatched to any gene: 8. The DNA of the CDR3 is TGTGCCAGCAGTCCAAATAGCGGGCTGGAGACCCAGTACTTC. Translating it yields CASSPNSGLETQYF.

The V call is TRBV24-1, the J call TRBJ2-7; 9 nucleotides line up with TRBD1. This CDR3 comprises 14 residues. In germline, CDR1 is KGHDR, CDR2 SFDVKD. The J segment lost 5 bases and the V segment lost 0 bases, leaving 1 base of the junction unmatched. The chain's CDR3 is CATSDLTGGDEQYF. In nucleotides, the CDR3 is TGTGCCACCAGTGATTTGACAGGGGGCGACGAGCAGTACTTC.

This clonotype showed up many times. The rearrangement joins TRBV5-1 to TRBJ1-4; tentatively, D is TRBD1 (5 bases). The V end lost 4 bases, the J end lost 5 bases, and 9 bases lay between the germline ends. The CDR3 has 13 amino acids. Germline V CDR1 and CDR2: SGHRS, YFSETQ. The CDR3 protein is CASSLGPNEKLFF. CDR3 sequence (DNA): TGCGCCAGCAGCCTGGGACCGAATGAAAAACTGTTTTTT.

This chain uses TRBV6-5 with TRBJ2-7; 8 bases line up with TRBD2. Trimming removed 11 bases from V and 4 bases from J; junction bases left unmatched: 10. This CDR3 has 13 amino acids. CDR1 is MNHEY and CDR2 is SVGAGI in the germline V gene. CDR3 residues: CAAGPPGGYEQYF. The CDR3 DNA is TGTGCCGCGGGCCCCCCGGGGGGGTACGAGCAGTACTTC.

The chain recombines TRBV27 with TRBJ2-7, with D maybe TRBD1 (5 bases). CDR1 is MNHEY and CDR2 is SMNVEV in the germline V gene (reference sequence). Between the trimmed V and J ends, which lost 5 bases and 0 bases, there was a span of 8 bases. The CDR3 is 13 amino acids. The CDR3 here is CASSVTVSYEQYF. DNA of the CDR3: TGTGCCAGCAGTGTGACAGTCTCCTACGAGCAGTACTTC.